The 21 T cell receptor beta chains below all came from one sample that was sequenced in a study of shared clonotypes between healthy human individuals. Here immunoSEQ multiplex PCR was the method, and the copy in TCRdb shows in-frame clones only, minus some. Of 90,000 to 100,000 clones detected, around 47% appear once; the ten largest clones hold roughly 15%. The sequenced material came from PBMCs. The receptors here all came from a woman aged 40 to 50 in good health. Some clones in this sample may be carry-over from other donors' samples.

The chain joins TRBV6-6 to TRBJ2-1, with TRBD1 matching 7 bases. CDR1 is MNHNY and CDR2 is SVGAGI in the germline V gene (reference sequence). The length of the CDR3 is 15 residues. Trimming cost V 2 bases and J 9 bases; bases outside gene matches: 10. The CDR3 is CASSYNRGDGGEQFF. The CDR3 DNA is TGTGCCAGCAGTTACAACAGGGGTGACGGTGGTGAGCAGTTCTTC.

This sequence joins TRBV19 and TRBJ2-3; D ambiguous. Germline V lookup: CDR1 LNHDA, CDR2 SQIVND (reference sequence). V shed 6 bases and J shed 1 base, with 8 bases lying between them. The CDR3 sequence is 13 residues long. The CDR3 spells CASSSLGTDTQYF. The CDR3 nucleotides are TGTGCCAGTAGCTCTCTGGGCACAGATACGCAGTATTTT.

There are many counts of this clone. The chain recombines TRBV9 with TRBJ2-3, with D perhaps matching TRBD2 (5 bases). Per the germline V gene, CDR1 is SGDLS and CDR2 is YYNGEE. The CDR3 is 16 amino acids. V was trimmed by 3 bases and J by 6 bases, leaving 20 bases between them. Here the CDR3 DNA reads TGTGCCAGCAGCGCCAGCGACCTTACGGGGATGGATACGCAGTATTTT. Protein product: CASSASDLTGMDTQYF.

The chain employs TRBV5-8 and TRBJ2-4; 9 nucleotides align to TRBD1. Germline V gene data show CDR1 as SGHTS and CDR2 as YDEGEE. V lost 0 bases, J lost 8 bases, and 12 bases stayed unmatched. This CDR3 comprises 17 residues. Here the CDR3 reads CASSLVGRDRAADIQYF. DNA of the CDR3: TGTGCCAGCAGCTTGGTTGGACGGGACAGGGCGGCGGACATTCAGTACTTC.

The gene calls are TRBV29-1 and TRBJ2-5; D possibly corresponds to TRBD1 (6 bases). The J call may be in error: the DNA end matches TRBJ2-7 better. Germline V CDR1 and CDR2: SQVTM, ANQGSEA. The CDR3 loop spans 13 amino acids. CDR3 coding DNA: TGCAGCGTTGAAGGCCTAGGACAGTCCGAGCAGTACTTC. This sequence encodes CSVEGLGQSEQYF.

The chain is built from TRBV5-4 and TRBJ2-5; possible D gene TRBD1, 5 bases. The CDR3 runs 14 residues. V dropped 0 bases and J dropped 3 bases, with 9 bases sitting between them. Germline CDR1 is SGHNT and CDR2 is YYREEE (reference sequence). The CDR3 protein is CASSLAVTEETQYF. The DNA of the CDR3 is TGTGCCAGCAGCTTGGCCGTGACAGAAGAGACCCAGTACTTC. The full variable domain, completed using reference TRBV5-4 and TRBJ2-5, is ETGVTQSPTHLIKTRGQQVTLRCSSQSGHNTVSWYQQALGQGPQFIFQYYREEENGRGNFPPRFSGLQFPNYSSELNVNALELDDSALYLCASSLAVTEETQYFGPGTRLLVL.

In nucleotides, the CDR3 is TGCGCCAGCAGCCAAGATGGGTCTAGCGGGAGCAATGAGCAGTTCTTC. It yields the protein CASSQDGSSGSNEQFF. The chain is built from TRBV4-3 and TRBJ2-1, with 10 bases fitting TRBD2. The length of the CDR3 is 16 residues. After removal of 0 bases from V and 6 bases from J, the junction contained 5 bases not matched to a gene. Germline CDR1 and CDR2: LGHNA and YSLEER.

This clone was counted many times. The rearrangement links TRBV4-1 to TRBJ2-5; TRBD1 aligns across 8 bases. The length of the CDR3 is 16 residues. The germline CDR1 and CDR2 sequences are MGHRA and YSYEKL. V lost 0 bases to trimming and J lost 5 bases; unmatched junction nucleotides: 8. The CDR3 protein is CASSQEAGTGGETQYF. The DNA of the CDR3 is TGCGCCAGCAGCCAAGAAGCCGGGACAGGCGGTGAGACCCAGTACTTC.

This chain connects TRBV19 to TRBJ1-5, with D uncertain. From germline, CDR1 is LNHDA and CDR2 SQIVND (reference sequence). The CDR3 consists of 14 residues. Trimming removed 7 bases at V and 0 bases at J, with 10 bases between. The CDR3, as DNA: TGTGCCAGTACTCATGGGGATAGCAATCAGCCCCAGCATTTT. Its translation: CASTHGDSNQPQHF.

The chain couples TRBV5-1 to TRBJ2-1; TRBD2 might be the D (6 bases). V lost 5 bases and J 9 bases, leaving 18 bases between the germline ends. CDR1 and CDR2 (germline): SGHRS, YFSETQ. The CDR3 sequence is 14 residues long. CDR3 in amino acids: CASSSTSLGGEQFF. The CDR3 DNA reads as TGCGCCAGCAGTTCCACATCCTTGGGGGGTGAGCAGTTCTTC.

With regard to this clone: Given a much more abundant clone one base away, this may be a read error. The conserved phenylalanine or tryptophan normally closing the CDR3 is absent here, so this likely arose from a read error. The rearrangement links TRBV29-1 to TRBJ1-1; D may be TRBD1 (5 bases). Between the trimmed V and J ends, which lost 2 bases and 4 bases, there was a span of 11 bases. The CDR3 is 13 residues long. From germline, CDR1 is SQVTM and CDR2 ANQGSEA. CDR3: CSVERDGGTEAFS. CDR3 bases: TGCAGCGTTGAAAGGGATGGGGGCACTGAAGCTTTCTCT.

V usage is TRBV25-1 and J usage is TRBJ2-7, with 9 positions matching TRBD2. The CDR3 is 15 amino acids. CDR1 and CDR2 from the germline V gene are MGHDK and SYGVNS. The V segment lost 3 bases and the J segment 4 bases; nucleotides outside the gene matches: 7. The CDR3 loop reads CASSDYLAGRYEQYF. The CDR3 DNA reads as TGTGCCAGCAGTGACTACCTAGCGGGACGGTACGAGCAGTACTTC.

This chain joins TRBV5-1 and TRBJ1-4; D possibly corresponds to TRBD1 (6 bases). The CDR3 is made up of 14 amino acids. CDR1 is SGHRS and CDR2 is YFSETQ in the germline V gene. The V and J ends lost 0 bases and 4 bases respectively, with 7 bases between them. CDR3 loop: CASSLGQDNEKLFF. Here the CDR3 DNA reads TGCGCCAGCAGCTTGGGACAGGATAATGAAAAACTGTTTTTT.

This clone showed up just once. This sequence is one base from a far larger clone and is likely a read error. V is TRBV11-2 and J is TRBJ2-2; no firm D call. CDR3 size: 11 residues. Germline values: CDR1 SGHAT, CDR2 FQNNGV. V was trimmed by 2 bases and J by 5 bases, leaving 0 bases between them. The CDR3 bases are TGTGCCAGCAGCTTAACCGGGGAGCTGTTTTTT. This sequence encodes CASSLTGELFF.

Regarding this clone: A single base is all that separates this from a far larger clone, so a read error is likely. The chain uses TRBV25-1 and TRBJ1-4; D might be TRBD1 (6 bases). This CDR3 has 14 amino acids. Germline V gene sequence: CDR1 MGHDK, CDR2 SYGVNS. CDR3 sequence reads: CASSEVNREEKPFF. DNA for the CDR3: TGTGCCAGCAGTGAAGTTAACAGGGAAGAAAAACCGTTTTTT.

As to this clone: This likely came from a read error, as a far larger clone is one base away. The CDR3 is CAGSPPLAASYEQYF. CDR3 DNA sequence: TGTGCCGGCAGCCCACCGTTGGCAGCGTCCTACGAGCAGTACTTC. The J gene is TRBJ2-7, the V gene TRBV6-5; no reliable D call. The CDR3 is 15 residues long. Germline V gene sequence: CDR1 MNHEY, CDR2 SVGAGI.

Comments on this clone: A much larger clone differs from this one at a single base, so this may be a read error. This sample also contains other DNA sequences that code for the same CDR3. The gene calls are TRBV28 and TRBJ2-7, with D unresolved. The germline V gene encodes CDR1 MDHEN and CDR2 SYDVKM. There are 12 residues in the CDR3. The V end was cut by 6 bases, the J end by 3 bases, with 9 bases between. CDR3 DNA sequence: TGTGCCAGCAGCTTTCGTCGCTACGAGCAGTACTTC. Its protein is CASSFRRYEQYF.

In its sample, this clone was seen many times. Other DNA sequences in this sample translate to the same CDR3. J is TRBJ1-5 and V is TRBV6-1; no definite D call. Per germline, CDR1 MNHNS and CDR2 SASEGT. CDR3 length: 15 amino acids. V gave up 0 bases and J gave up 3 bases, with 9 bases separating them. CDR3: CASSEAWVFNQPQHF. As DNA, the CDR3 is TGTGCCAGCAGTGAAGCTTGGGTGTTCAATCAGCCCCAGCATTTT.

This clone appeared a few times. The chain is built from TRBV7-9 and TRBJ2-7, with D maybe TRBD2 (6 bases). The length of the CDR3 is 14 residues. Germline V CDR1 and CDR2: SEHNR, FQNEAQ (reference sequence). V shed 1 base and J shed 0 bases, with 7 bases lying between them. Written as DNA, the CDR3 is TGTGCCAGCAGCTTAGTCGGGAGCTCCTACGAGCAGTACTTC. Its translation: CASSLVGSSYEQYF.

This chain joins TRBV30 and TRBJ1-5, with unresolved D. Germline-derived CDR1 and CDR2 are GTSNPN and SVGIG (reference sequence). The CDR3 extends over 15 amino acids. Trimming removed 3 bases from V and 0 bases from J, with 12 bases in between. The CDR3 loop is CAWSGTAYSNQPQHF. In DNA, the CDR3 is TGTGCCTGGAGCGGCACGGCTTATAGCAATCAGCCCCAGCATTTT. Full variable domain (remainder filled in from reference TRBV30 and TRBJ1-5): SQTIHQWPATLVQPVGSPLSLECTVEGTSNPNLYWYRQAAGRGLQLLFYSVGIGQISSEVPQNLSASRPQDRQFILSSKKLLLSDSGFYLCAWSGTAYSNQPQHFGDGTRLSIL.

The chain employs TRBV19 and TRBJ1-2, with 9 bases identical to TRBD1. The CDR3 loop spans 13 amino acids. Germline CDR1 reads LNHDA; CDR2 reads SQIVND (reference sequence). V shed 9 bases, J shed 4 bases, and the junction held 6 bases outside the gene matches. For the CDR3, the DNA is TGTGCCAGCATCCCGGGACAGGGCTATGGCTACACCTTC. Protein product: CASIPGQGYGYTF.